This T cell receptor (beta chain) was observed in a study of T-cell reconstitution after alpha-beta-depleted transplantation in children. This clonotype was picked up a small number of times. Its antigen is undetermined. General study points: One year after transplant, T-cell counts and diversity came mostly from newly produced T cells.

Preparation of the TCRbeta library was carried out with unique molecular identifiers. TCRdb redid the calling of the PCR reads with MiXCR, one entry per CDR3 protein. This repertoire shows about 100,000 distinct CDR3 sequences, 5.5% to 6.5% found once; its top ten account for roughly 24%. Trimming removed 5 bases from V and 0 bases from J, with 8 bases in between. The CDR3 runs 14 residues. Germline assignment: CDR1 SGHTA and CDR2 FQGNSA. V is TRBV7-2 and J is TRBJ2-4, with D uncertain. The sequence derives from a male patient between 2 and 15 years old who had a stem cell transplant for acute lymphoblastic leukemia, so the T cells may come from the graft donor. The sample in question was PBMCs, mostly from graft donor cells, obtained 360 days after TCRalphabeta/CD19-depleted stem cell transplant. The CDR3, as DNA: TGTGCCAGCAGCGACCGGATAGCCAAAAACATTCAGTACTTC. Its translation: CASSDRIAKNIQYF. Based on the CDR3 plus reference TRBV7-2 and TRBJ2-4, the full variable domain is GAGVSQSPSNKVTEKGKDVELRCDPISGHTALYWYRQSLGQGLEFLIYFQGNSAPDKSGLPSDRFSAERTGGSVSTLTIQRTQQEDSAVYLCASSDRIAKNIQYFGAGTRLSVL.